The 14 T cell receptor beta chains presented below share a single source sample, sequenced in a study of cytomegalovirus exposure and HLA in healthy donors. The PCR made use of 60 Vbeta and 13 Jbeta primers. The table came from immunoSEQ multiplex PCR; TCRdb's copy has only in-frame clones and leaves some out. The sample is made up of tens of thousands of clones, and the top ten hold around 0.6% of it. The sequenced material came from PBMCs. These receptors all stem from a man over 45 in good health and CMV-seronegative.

Here the CDR3 reads CSVERHYTGELFF. DNA of the CDR3: TGCAGCGTTGAGAGGCACTACACCGGGGAGCTGTTTTTT. The chain is built from TRBV29-1 and TRBJ2-2; D gene uncertain. Germline V gene data show CDR1 as SQVTM and CDR2 as ANQGSEA. Trimming stripped 3 bases from V and 3 bases from J, with 8 bases between. There are 13 residues in the CDR3.

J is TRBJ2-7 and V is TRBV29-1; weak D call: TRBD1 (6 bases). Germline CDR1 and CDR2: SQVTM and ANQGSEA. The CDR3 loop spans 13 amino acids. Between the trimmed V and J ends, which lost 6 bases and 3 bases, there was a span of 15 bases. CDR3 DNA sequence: TGCAGCGTGATACAGGGTGGCGTCTACGAGCAGTACTTC. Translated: CSVIQGGVYEQYF.

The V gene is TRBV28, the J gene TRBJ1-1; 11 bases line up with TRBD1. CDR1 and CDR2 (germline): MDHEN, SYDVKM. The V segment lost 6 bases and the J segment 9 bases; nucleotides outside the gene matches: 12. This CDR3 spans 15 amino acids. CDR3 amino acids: CASSLGTGGSPKAFF. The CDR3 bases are TGTGCCAGCAGCCTGGGGACAGGGGGATCGCCCAAAGCTTTCTTT. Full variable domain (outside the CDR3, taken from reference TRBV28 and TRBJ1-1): DVKVTQSSRYLVKRTGEKVFLECVQDMDHENMFWYRQDPGLGLRLIYFSYDVKMKEKGDIPEGYSVSREKKERFSLILESASTNQTSMYLCASSLGTGGSPKAFFGQGTRLTVV.

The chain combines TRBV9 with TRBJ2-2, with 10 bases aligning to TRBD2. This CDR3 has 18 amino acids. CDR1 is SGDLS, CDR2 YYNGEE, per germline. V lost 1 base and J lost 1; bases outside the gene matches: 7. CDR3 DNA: TGTGCCAGCAGCGTATGGGGTAGCGGGGGGCAGAACACCGGGGAGCTGTTTTTT. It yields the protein CASSVWGSGGQNTGELFF.

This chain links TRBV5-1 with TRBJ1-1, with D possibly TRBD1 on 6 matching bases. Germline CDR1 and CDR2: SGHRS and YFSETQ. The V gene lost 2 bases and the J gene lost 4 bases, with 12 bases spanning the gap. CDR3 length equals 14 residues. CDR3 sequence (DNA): TGCGCCAGCAGCTTCGCAGGGGAAAGCACTGAAGCTTTCTTT. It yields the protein CASSFAGESTEAFF.

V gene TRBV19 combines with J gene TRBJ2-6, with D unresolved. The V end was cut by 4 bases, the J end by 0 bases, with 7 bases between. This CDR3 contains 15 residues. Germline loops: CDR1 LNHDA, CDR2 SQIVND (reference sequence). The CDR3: CASSTTASGANVLTF. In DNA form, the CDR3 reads TGTGCCAGTAGTACCACAGCCTCTGGGGCCAACGTCCTGACTTTC.

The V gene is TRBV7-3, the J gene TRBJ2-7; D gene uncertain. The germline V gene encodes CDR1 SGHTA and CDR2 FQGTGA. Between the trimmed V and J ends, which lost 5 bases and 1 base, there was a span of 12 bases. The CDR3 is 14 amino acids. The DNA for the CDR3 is TGTGCCAGCAGCCCCTACTCGGGTTCCTACGAGCAGTACTTC. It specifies CASSPYSGSYEQYF.

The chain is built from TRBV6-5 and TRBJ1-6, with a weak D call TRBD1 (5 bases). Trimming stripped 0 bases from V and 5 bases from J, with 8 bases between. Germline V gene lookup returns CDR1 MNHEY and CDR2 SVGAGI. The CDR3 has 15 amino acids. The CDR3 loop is CASSYSRQNNSPLHF. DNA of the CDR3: TGTGCCAGCAGTTACTCCCGACAGAATAATTCACCCCTCCACTTT.

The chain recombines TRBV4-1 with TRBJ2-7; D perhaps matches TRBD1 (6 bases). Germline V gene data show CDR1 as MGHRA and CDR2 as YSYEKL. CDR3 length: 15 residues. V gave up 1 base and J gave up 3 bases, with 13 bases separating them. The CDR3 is CASSQARVGGYEQYF. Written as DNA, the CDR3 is TGCGCCAGCAGCCAAGCGAGGGTAGGGGGCTACGAGCAGTACTTC.

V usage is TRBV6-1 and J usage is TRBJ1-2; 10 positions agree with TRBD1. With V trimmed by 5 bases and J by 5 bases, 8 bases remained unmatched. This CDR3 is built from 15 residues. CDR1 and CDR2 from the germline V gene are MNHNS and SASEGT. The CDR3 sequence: CASSSSGTGVYGYTF. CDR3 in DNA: TGTGCCAGCAGTTCGTCCGGGACAGGGGTTTATGGCTACACCTTC.

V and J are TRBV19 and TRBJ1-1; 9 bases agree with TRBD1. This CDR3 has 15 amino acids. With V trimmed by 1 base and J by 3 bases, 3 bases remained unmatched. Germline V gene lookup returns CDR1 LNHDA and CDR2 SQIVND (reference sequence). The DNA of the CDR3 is TGTGCCAGTAGTATAGTTTGGACAGGGGACACTGAAGCTTTCTTT. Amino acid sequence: CASSIVWTGDTEAFF.

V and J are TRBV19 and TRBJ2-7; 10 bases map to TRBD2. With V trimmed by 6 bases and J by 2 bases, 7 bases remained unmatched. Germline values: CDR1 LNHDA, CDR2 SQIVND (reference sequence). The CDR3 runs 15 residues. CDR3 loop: CASSPFSGGTYEQYF. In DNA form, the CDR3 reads TGTGCCAGTAGCCCTTTTAGCGGGGGGACCTACGAGCAGTACTTC.

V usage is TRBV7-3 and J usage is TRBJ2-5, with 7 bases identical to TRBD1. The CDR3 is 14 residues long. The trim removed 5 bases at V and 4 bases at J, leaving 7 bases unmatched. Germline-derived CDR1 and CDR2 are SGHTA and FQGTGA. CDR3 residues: CASSRNRGSETQYF. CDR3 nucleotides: TGTGCCAGCAGCCGCAACAGGGGTTCAGAGACCCAGTACTTC. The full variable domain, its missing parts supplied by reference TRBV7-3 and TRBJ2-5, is GAGVSQTPSNKVTEKGKYVELRCDPISGHTALYWYRQSLGQGPEFLIYFQGTGAADDSGLPNDRFFAVRPEGSVSTLKIQRTERGDSAVYLCASSRNRGSETQYFGPGTRLLVL.

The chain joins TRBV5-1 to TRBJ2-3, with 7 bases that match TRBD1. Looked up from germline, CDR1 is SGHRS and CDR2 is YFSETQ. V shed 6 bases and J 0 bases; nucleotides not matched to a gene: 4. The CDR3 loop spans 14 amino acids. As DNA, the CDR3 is TGCGCCAGCACCCCACAGGGGAGCACAGATACGCAGTATTTT. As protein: CASTPQGSTDTQYF.